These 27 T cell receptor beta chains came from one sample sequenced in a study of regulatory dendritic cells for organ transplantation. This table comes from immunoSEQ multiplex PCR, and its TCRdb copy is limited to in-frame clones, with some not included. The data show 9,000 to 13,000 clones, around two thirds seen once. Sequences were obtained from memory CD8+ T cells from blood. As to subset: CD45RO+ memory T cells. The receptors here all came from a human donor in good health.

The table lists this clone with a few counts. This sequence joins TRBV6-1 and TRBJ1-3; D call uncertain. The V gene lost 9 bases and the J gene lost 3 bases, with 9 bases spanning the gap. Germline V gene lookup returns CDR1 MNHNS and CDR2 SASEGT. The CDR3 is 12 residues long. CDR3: CASGVYGNTIYF. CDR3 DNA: TGTGCCAGTGGGGTATATGGAAACACCATATATTTT.

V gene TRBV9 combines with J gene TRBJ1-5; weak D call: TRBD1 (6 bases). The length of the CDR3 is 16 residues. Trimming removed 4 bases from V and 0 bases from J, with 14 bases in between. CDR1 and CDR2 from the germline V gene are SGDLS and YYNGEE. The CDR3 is CASSRGSGDSNQPQHF. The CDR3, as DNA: TGTGCCAGCAGCCGTGGCTCAGGGGATAGCAATCAGCCCCAGCATTTT.

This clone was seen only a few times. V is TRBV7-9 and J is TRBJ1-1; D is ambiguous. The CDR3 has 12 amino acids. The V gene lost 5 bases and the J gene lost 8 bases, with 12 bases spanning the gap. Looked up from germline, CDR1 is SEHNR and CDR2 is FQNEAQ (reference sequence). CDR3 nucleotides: TGTGCCAGCAGCCGTGACGGAATAGAAGCTTTCTTT. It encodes CASSRDGIEAFF.

The CDR3 is CAISDETGRLYNEQFF. In DNA, the CDR3 is TGTGCCATCAGTGACGAAACGGGACGCCTCTACAATGAGCAGTTCTTC. The chain uses TRBV10-3 and TRBJ2-1; D is possibly TRBD1 or TRBD2 (5 bases each). The CDR3 has 16 amino acids. Germline CDR1 ENHRY, CDR2 SYGVKD. Trimming removed 3 bases at V and 3 bases at J, with 15 bases between.

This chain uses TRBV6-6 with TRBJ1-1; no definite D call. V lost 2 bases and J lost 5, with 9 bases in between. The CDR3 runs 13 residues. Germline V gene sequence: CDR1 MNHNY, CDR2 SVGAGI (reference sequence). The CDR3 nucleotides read TGTGCCAGCAGTTACATCCAGTTGACTGAAGCTTTCTTT. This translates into CASSYIQLTEAFF.

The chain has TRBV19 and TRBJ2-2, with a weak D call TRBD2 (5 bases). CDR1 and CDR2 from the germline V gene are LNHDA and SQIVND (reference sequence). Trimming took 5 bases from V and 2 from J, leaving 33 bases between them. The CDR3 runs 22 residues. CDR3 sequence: CASSPLVYKGTRRMENTGELFF. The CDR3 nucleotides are TGTGCCAGTAGTCCCCTCGTATACAAAGGAACAAGGAGGATGGAAAACACCGGGGAGCTGTTTTTT. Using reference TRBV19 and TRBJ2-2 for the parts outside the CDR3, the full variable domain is DGGITQSPKYLFRKEGQNVTLSCEQNLNHDAMYWYRQDPGQGLRLIYYSQIVNDFQKGDIAEGYSVSREKKESFPLTVTSAQKNPTAFYLCASSPLVYKGTRRMENTGELFFGEGSRLTVL.

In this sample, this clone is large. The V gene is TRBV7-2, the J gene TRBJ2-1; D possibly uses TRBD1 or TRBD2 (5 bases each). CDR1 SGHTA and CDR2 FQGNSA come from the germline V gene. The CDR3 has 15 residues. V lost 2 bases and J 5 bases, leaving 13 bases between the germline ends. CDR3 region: CASSLTGALNNEQFF. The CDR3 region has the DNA TGTGCCAGCAGCTTAACCGGGGCTCTAAACAATGAGCAGTTCTTC.

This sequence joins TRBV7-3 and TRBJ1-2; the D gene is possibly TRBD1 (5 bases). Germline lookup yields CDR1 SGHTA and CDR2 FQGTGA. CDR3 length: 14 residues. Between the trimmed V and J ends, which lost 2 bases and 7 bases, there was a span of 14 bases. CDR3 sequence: CASSLRPGTSGYTF. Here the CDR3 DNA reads TGTGCCAGCAGCTTACGCCCCGGGACTAGTGGCTACACCTTC.

Here the CDR3 reads CASSSLGAGELFF. CDR3 coding DNA: TGTGCCAGCAGCTCGCTGGGTGCCGGGGAGCTGTTTTTT. The chain has TRBV27 and TRBJ2-2, with D hard to call. With 6 bases removed from V and 6 bases from J, the gap between germline ends came to 11 bases. Germline V CDR1 and CDR2: MNHEY, SMNVEV (reference sequence). The CDR3 sequence is 13 residues long.

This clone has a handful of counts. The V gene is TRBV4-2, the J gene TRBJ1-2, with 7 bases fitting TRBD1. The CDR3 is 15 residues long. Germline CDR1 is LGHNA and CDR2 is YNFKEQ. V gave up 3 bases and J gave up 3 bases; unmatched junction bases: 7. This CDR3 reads CASSQGKGAYYGYTF. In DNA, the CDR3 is TGTGCCAGCAGCCAGGGAAAGGGGGCGTACTATGGCTACACCTTC.

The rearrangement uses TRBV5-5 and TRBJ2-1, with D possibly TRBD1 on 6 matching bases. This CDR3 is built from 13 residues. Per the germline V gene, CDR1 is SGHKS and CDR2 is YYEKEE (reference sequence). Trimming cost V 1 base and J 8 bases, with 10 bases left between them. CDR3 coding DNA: TGTGCCAGCAGCTTGCGCAGGGGATATGAGCAGTTCTTC. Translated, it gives CASSLRRGYEQFF.

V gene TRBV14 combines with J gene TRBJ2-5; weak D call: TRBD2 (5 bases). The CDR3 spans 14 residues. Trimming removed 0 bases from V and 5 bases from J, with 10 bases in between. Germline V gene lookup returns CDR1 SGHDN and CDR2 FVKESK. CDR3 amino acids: CASSQEGSPETQYF. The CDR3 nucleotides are TGTGCCAGCAGCCAAGAGGGGAGCCCGGAGACCCAGTACTTC. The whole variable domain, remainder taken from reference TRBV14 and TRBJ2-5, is EAGVTQFPSHSVIEKGQTVTLRCDPISGHDNLYWYRRVMGKEIKFLLHFVKESKQDESGMPNNRFLAERTGGTYSTLKVQPAELEDSGVYFCASSQEGSPETQYFGPGTRLLVL.

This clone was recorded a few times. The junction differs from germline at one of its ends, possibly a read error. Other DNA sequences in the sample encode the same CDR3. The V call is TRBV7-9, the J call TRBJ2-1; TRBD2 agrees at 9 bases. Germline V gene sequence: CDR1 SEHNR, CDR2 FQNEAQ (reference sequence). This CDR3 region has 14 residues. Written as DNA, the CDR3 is TGTGCCAGCAGCCTAGCGGGAAGCTACAATGAGCAGTTCTTC. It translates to CASSLAGSYNEQFF. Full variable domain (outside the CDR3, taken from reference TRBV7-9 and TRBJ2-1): DTGVSQNPRHKITKRGQNVTFRCDPISEHNRLYWYRQTLGQGPEFLTYFQNEAQLEKSRLLSDRFSAERPKGSFSTLEIQRTEQGDSAMYLCASSLAGSYNEQFFGPGTRLTVL.

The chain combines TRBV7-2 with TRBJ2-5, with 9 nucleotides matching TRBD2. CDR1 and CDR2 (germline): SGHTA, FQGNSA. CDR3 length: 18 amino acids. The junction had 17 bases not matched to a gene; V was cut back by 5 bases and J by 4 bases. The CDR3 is CASSARGFSGSLGETQYF. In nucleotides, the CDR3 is TGTGCCAGCAGCGCCCGGGGATTTAGCGGGAGTCTTGGAGAGACCCAGTACTTC.

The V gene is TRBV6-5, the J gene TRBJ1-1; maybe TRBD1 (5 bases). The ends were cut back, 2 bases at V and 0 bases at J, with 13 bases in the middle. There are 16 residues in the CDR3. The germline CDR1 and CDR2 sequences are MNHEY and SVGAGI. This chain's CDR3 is CASSYDSRIMNTEAFF. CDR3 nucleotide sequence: TGTGCCAGCAGTTACGACAGCCGAATAATGAACACTGAAGCTTTCTTT.

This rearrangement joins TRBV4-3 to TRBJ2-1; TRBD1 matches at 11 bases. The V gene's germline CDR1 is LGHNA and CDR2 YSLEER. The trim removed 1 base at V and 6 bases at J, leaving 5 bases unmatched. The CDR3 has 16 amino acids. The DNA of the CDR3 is TGCGCCAGCAGCCAAGGACCCGGGACAGGGGGCAATGAGCAGTTCTTC. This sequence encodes CASSQGPGTGGNEQFF.

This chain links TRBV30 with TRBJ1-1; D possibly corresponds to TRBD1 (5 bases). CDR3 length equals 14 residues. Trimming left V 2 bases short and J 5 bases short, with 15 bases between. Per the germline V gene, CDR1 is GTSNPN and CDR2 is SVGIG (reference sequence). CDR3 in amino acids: CAWSWGSTGTEAFF. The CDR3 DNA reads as TGTGCCTGGAGTTGGGGGTCCACTGGGACTGAAGCTTTCTTT. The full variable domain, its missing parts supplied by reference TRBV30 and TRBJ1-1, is SQTIHQWPATLVQPVGSPLSLECTVEGTSNPNLYWYRQAAGRGLQLLFYSVGIGQISSEVPQNLSASRPQDRQFILSSKKLLLSDSGFYLCAWSWGSTGTEAFFGQGTRLTVV.

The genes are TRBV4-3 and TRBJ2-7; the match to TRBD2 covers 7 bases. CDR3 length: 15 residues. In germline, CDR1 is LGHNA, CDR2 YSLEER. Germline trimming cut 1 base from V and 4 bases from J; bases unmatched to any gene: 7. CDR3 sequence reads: CASSQGAGVGYEQYF. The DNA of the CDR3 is TGCGCCAGCAGCCAAGGGGCGGGAGTGGGATACGAGCAGTACTTC.

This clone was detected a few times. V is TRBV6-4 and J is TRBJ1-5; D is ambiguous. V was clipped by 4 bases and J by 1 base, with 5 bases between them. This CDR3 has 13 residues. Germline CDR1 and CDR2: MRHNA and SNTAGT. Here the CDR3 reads CASSVGSNQPQHF. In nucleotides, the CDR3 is TGTGCCAGCAGTGTTGGGAGCAATCAGCCCCAGCATTTT.

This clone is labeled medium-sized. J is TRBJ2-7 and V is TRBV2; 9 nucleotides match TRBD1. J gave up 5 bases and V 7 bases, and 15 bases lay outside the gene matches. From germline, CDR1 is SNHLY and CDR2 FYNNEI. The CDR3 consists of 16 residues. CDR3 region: CASNGGPGQGKDEQYF. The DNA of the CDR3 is TGTGCCAGCAACGGCGGACCGGGACAGGGAAAGGACGAGCAGTACTTC. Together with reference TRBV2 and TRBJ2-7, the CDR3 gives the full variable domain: EPEVTQTPSHQVTQMGQEVILRCVPISNHLYFYWYRQILGQKVEFLVSFYNNEISEKSEIFDDQFSVERPDGSNFTLKIRSTKLEDSAMYFCASNGGPGQGKDEQYFGPGTRLTVT.

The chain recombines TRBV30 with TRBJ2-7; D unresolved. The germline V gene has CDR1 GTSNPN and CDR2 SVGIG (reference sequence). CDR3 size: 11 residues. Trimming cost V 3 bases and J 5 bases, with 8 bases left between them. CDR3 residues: CAWSERNEQYF. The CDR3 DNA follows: TGTGCCTGGAGCGAGAGAAACGAGCAGTACTTC.

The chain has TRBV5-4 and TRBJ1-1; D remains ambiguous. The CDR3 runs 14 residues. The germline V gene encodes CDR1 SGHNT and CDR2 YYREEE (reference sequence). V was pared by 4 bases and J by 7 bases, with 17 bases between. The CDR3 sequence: CASSLSTLQHEAFF. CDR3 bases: TGTGCCAGCAGCCTCAGCACTTTACAGCATGAAGCTTTCTTT.

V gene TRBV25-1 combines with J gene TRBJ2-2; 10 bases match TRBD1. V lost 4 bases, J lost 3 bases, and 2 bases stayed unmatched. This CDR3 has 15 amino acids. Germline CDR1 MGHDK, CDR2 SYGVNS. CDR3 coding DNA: TGTGCCAGCAGTGTCGGGACAGGGGACACCGGGGAGCTGTTTTTT. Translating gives CASSVGTGDTGELFF.

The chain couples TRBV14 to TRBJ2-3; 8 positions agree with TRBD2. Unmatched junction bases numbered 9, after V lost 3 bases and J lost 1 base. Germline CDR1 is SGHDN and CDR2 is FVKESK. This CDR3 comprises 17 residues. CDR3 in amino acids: CASSHTFAREGTDTQYF. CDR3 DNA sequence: TGTGCCAGCAGCCACACCTTCGCGCGGGAGGGCACAGATACGCAGTATTTT.

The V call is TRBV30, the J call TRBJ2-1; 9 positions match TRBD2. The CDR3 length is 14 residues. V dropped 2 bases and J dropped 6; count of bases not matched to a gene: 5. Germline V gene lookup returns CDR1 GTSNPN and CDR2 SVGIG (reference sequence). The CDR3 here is CAWSYAGGSNEQFF. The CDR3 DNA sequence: TGTGCCTGGAGTTATGCGGGAGGGTCCAATGAGCAGTTCTTC.

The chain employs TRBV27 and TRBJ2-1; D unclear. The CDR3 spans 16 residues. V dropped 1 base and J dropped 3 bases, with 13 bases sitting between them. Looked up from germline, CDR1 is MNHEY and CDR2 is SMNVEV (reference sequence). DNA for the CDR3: TGTGCCAGCAGTTTATACCGCCACCGCGGCTACAATGAGCAGTTCTTC. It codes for CASSLYRHRGYNEQFF.

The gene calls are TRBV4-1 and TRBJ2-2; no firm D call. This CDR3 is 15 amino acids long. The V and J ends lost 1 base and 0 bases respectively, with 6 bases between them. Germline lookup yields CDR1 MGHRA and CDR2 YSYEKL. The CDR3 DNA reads TGCGCCAGCAGCCAAGCAGACCCGAACACCGGGGAGCTGTTTTTT. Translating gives CASSQADPNTGELFF.